This T cell receptor beta chain is from a study of patients and donors after allogeneic stem cell transplantation (dated by TCRdb to about 2020). Receptor amplification or capture employed RT-PCR. The sequencing machine was a NextSeq 550. In-frame beta chains were kept once TCRdb had trimmed the public reads at Q25 with fastp and called clones with MiXCR. Every entry covers one CDR3 protein and lists the most common genes and DNA from its rows. Recorded for this sample are approximately 61,000 distinct CDR3 sequences; roughly 13% of them occurred a single time. The top ten clones comprise about a third of the sample. With respect to this clonotype: No antigen is known for it. Base qualities were left out, and no much larger clone turns up one base away.

The TCR was taken from a human donor who was either an allogeneic HSCT recipient or a stem cell or donor lymphocyte infusion donor (not recorded which). It is not recorded whose cells these are; they may come from a transplant donor. The sequenced material came from blood, either unsorted or a sorted T cell fraction (not recorded which).

The CDR3 is CSGLIGNEQFF. The sequenced DNA is TGCAGTGGCTTAATAGGCAATGAGCAGTTCTTC. This receptor chain uses TRBV20-1 and TRBJ2-1, with the D segment identity uncertain. The germline V gene (reference sequence) provides CDR1 DFQATT and CDR2 SNEGSKA. V is shortened by 7 bases, J by 6 bases, and the region joining them spans 10 bases. Reading from cysteine to phenylalanine, the CDR3 counts 11 amino acids. The sequence is cut down to CDR3 DNA, 33 bases in frame from base 1.